Given below is one T cell receptor (beta chain) in context. Antigen: not known. The entry originates in a study of Ad26.COV2.S vaccination and SARS-CoV-2 variants. Study-level background: Donor was in the COV1001 Ad26.COV2.S trial arm. In the study, Ad26.COV2.S was injected intramuscularly once, or twice 56 days apart.

Sequencing was performed with immunoSEQ multiplex PCR; in TCRdb, only in-frame clones are kept and a portion is missing. The sample comprises nearly 400,000 clones, 70% to 90% of which are singletons, and around 2% rests with the top ten. Treatment denoted: roughly 20 received Ad26.COV2.S at low or high dose, single or two shots; several received placebo; per-sample allocation not given. Sampling took place 63 days after the first vaccine or placebo injection. The CDR3 sequence is 14 residues long. With 3 bases clipped from V and 6 bases from J, the junction kept 5 bases outside the gene matches. Germline CDR1 and CDR2: KGHSH and LQKENI. Study findings and constraints: A substantial breadth of spike-specific CD8+ and CD4+ T cell responses after vaccination has been reported. The TCR-based breadth and depth measures might underestimate overall T cell responses.

The sample was peripheral blood, taken in a trial of Ad26.COV2.S vaccine versus placebo. The receptor was derived from a person aged 18 to 59 who received the Ad26.COV2.S COVID-19 vaccine or a placebo. This chain joins TRBV18 and TRBJ1-1; 9 positions agree with TRBD1. CDR3 nucleotide sequence: TGTGCCAGCTCACCCGGGACAGGGAGGGCTGAAGCTTTCTTT. It encodes CASSPGTGRAEAFF.